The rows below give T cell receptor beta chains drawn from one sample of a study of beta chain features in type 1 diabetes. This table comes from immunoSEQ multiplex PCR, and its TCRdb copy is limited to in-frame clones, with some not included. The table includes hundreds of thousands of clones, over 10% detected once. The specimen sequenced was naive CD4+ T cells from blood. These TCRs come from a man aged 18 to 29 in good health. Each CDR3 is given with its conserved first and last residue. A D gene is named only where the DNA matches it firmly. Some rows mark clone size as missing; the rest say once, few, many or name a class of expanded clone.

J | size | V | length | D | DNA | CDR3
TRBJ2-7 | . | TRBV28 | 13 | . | TGTGCCAGCAGTGGGGGGGCCGGGTACGAGCAGTACTTC | CASSGGAGYEQYF
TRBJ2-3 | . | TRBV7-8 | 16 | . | TGTGCCAGCAGCTTAACGAACCGGGAAGGCACAGATACGCAGTATTTT | CASSLTNREGTDTQYF
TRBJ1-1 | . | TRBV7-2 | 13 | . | TGTGCCAGCAGCTTTCGTGTGAACACTGAAGCTTTCTTT | CASSFRVNTEAFF
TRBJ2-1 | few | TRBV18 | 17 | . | TGTGCCAGCTCACCACCGAACTTTCCGGGGTTGGGGAATGAGCAGTTCTTC | CASSPPNFPGLGNEQFF
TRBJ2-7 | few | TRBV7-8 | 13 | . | TGTGCCAGCAGCTTAGCGGGCAGCTACGAGCAGTACTTC | CASSLAGSYEQYF
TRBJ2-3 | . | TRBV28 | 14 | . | TGTGCCAGCAGGATCGAACACAGCACAGATACGCAGTATTTT | CASRIEHSTDTQYF
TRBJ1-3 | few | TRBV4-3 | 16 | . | TGCGCCAGCAGCCAAGATGAGGGATCCGCGAGAAACACCATATATTTT | CASSQDEGSARNTIYF
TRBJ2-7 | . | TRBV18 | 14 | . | TGTGCCAGCTCACCACCCGGGATAGTCTACGAGCAGTACTTC | CASSPPGIVYEQYF
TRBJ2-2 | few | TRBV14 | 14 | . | TGTGCCAGCAGCCAAGTCCGGAACACCGGGGAGCTGTTTTTT | CASSQVRNTGELFF
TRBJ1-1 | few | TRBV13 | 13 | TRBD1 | TGTGCCAGCAGCTCCAAACAGGGGCGGGAAGCTTTCTTT | CASSSKQGREAFF
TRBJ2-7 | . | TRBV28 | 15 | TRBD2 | TGTGCCAGCAGTTCCTGGACTAGCGGGCACTACGAGCAGTACTTC | CASSSWTSGHYEQYF
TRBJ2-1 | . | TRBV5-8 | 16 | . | TGTGCCAGCAGCCGTCGGGGTGCGGGGTCCTACAATGAGCAGTTCTTC | CASSRRGAGSYNEQFF
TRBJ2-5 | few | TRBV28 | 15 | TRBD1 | TGTGCCAGCAGTTATACAGGGGGCAGAGTCGAGACCCAGTACTTC | CASSYTGGRVETQYF
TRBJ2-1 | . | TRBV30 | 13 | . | TGTGCCTGGAGTGTGGGGCGGGGCAATGAGCAGTTCTTC | CAWSVGRGNEQFF
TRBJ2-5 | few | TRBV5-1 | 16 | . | TGCGCCAGCAGCCCACCGGGATTGACCCCAGCGGGCACCCAGTACTTC | CASSPPGLTPAGTQYF
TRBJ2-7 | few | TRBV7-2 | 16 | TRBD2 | TGTGCCAGCAGCCCAGGAGGGCGGGGGGGCCGGAACGAGCAGTACTTC | CASSPGGRGGRNEQYF
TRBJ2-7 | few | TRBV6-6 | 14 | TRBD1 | TGTGCCAGCAGAACACAGGGGAGCTCCTACGAGCAGTACTTC | CASRTQGSSYEQYF
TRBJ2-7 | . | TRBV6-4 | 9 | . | TGTGCCAGCACTTACTGGCAGTACTTC | CASTYWQYF
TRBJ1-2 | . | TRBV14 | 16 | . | TGTGCCAGCAGCCAAGTTCGGCCAGGACGGGGCTATGGCTACACCTTC | CASSQVRPGRGYGYTF
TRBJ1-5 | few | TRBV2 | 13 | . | TGTGCCAGCAAGTCTACGCTGTGGCAGCCCCAGCATTTT | CASKSTLWQPQHF
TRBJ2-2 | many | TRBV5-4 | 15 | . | TGTGCCAGCAGCTTGGTAGCGCCTCCCCCCGGGGAGCTGTTTTTT | CASSLVAPPPGELFF
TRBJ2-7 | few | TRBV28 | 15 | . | TGTGCCAGCACCCCCGGAGGTCTAAACTCCTACGAGCAGTACTTC | CASTPGGLNSYEQYF
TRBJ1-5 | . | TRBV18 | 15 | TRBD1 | TGTGCCAGCTCTCCCGGACAGGGGGGCAATCAGCCCCAGCATTTT | CASSPGQGGNQPQHF
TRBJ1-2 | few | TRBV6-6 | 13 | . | TGTGCCAGCAGTGAGGGACACAGGGATGGCTACACCTTC | CASSEGHRDGYTF
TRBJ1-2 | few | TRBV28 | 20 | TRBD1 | TGTGCCAGCAGTTTATGGACAGGGACGAGAGTTCCCCGAACTAACTATGGCTACACCTTC | CASSLWTGTRVPRTNYGYTF
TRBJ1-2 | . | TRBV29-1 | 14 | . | TGCAGCGTTGAAGCGTTGAGAGGTGGCTATGGCTACACCTTC | CSVEALRGGYGYTF
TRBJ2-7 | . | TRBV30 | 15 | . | TGTGCCTGGAGTGCCGTGGGGAGCCTAAGCTACGAGCAGTACTTC | CAWSAVGSLSYEQYF
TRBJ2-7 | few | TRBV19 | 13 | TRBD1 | TGTGCCAGTAGTTCGGGGACAGCTTACGAGCAGTACTTC | CASSSGTAYEQYF
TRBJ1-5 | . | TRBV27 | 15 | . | TGTGCCAGCAGTTTATCGCGACAGAGCAATCAGCCCCAGCATTTT | CASSLSRQSNQPQHF
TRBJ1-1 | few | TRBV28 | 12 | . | TGTGCCAGCAGCGGAAACCGGGGGGTAGCTTTCTTT | CASSGNRGVAFF
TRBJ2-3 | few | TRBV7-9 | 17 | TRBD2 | TGTGCCAGCAGCCCAGGACTAGCGGGAGTTGGCACAGATACGCAGTATTTT | CASSPGLAGVGTDTQYF
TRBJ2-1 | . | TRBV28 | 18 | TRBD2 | TGTGCCAGCAGCTCCCCCGGCCTAGCGGGAGGGCTGAGTATTGAGCAGTTCTTC | CASSSPGLAGGLSIEQFF
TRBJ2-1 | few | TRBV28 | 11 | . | TGTGCCAGCAGTCCCCTAGAAGAGCAGTTCTTC | CASSPLEEQFF